One sample yielded the 28 T cell receptor beta chains listed below, sequenced in a study of blood T cell repertoires in COVID-19. TCRdb keeps only in-frame clones here, not all; method: immunoSEQ multiplex PCR. Of around 280,000 clones detected, around 88% appear once; the ten largest clones hold 2.1%. The sample was peripheral blood. The receptors here all came from a woman under 40 who had recovered from COVID-19.

The chain carries TRBV28 and TRBJ1-1; the match to TRBD1 covers 8 bases. This CDR3 contains 13 residues. V was pared by 5 bases and J by 3 bases, with 2 bases of the junction left unmatched. Germline-derived CDR1 and CDR2 are MDHEN and SYDVKM. The CDR3 here is CASSTGQDTEAFF. The DNA for the CDR3 is TGTGCCAGCAGTACGGGACAGGACACTGAAGCTTTCTTT.

V is TRBV7-6 and J is TRBJ2-2, with 9 bases aligning to TRBD1. The CDR3 is 15 amino acids. Looked up from germline, CDR1 is SGHVS and CDR2 is FNYEAQ. V was clipped by 8 bases and J by 7 bases; unmatched bases: 11. Here the CDR3 DNA reads TGTGCCAGCCGACCGGGACAGGGAATCGTCGGGGAGCTGTTTTTT. Protein sequence: CASRPGQGIVGELFF. Using reference TRBV7-6 and TRBJ2-2 for the parts outside the CDR3, the full variable domain is GAGVSQSPRYKVTKRGQDVALRCDPISGHVSLYWYRQALGQGPEFLTYFNYEAQQDKSGLPNDRFSAERPEGSISTLTIQRTEQRDSAMYRCASRPGQGIVGELFFGEGSRLTVL.

The genes are TRBV18 and TRBJ2-7, with D tentatively TRBD1 (5 bases). Germline values: CDR1 KGHSH, CDR2 LQKENI. This CDR3 is 16 amino acids long. V was shortened by 6 bases and J by 0 bases, with 18 bases between the two germline ends. The CDR3 is CASSQNSGASSYEQYF. The CDR3 nucleotides read TGTGCCAGCTCGCAAAACTCTGGGGCTTCCTCCTACGAGCAGTACTTC.

This rearrangement joins TRBV2 to TRBJ1-2; TRBD1 agrees at 7 bases. The V gene's germline CDR1 is SNHLY and CDR2 FYNNEI. Losses at the gene ends were 1 base for V and 0 bases for J; bases not matched to a gene: 2. This CDR3 is built from 15 residues. The CDR3 DNA is TGTGCCAGCAGTGAAGACAGGGGAGCTAACTATGGCTACACCTTC. This codes for CASSEDRGANYGYTF.

V gene TRBV5-1 combines with J gene TRBJ2-3, with a tentative D call TRBD1 (6 bases). CDR3 length: 13 amino acids. Per the germline V gene, CDR1 is SGHRS and CDR2 is YFSETQ. Trimming removed 9 bases at V and 1 base at J, with 12 bases between. CDR3 DNA sequence: TGCGCCACCAATTCAGGGGGCACAGATACGCAGTATTTT. It encodes CATNSGGTDTQYF.

The chain recombines TRBV13 with TRBJ2-1; tentatively, D is TRBD2 (6 bases). The CDR3 has 15 residues. Germline assignment: CDR1 PRHDT and CDR2 FYEKMQ (reference sequence). Trimming took off 3 bases at V and 3 bases at J, with 12 bases between the two ends. CDR3 region: CASSLGGIIYNEQFF. CDR3 sequence (DNA): TGTGCCAGCAGCTTGGGCGGGATAATCTACAATGAGCAGTTCTTC.

This clone appeared once. The chain combines TRBV6-5 with TRBJ2-7; TRBD1 matches at 7 bases. Germline CDR1 and CDR2: MNHEY and SVGAGI. The CDR3 covers 14 residues. The V segment lost 7 bases and the J segment 2 bases; nucleotides outside the gene matches: 8. This CDR3 is CASTRKGTAYEQYF. The CDR3 DNA follows: TGTGCCAGCACCAGGAAGGGGACAGCCTACGAGCAGTACTTC.

The J gene is TRBJ2-7, the V gene TRBV25-1; maybe TRBD1 (5 bases). V lost 7 bases to trimming and J lost 4 bases, with 8 bases between them. Germline CDR1 reads MGHDK; CDR2 reads SYGVNS. The CDR3 extends over 11 amino acids. DNA for the CDR3: TGTGCCAGCACAAGGGGTTACGAGCAGTACTTC. It encodes CASTRGYEQYF.

V and J are TRBV10-3 and TRBJ1-6, with no clear D. CDR3 length: 13 amino acids. Germline V gene sequence: CDR1 ENHRY, CDR2 SYGVKD. The V end was cut by 6 bases, the J end by 6 bases, with 9 bases between. This chain's CDR3 is CAIRSRANSPLHF. CDR3 DNA sequence: TGTGCCATCAGGTCTCGAGCTAATTCACCCCTCCACTTT.

This clone was counted a single time. The rearrangement uses TRBV7-2 and TRBJ1-3, with D maybe TRBD1 (6 bases). The CDR3 totals 20 residues. Looked up from germline, CDR1 is SGHTA and CDR2 is FQGNSA. Trimming left V 0 bases short and J 0 bases short, with 21 bases between. CDR3 loop: CASSLARGSGAYSSGNTIYF. In DNA form, the CDR3 reads TGTGCCAGCAGCTTAGCGAGGGGGTCAGGGGCTTATTCCTCTGGAAACACCATATATTTT.

The V call is TRBV10-3, the J call TRBJ1-4; 10 positions agree with TRBD1. The CDR3 extends over 14 amino acids. From germline, CDR1 is ENHRY and CDR2 SYGVKD. V gave up 4 bases and J gave up 8 bases; unmatched junction bases: 4. CDR3 amino acids: CAISGDRGREKLFF. The CDR3 DNA follows: TGTGCCATCAGTGGGGACAGGGGACGCGAAAAACTGTTTTTT.

The CDR3 nucleotides are TGCGCCAGCAAGGAAGTAGGGGCGCAGGGACTGCACGAGCAGTACTTC. This encodes CASKEVGAQGLHEQYF. The chain uses TRBV5-1 and TRBJ2-7; TRBD2 might be the D (6 bases). The CDR3 has 16 amino acids. The germline CDR1 and CDR2 sequences are SGHRS and YFSETQ. V gave up 6 bases and J gave up 5 bases, with 24 bases separating them.

The rearrangement joins TRBV27 to TRBJ1-2; 7 bases align to TRBD1. V gave up 5 bases and J gave up 4 bases; unmatched junction bases: 13. The CDR3 sequence is 16 residues long. CDR1 is MNHEY and CDR2 is SMNVEV in the germline V gene (reference sequence). This chain's CDR3 is CASSTKTPQGGYGYTF. The CDR3, as DNA: TGTGCCAGCAGTACCAAAACCCCCCAGGGGGGCTATGGCTACACCTTC.

V and J are TRBV7-9 and TRBJ2-7; D might be TRBD1 (6 bases). The CDR3 is made up of 12 amino acids. Germline values: CDR1 SEHNR, CDR2 FQNEAQ (reference sequence). The ends were cut back, 6 bases at V and 3 bases at J, with 9 bases in the middle. The CDR3 bases are TGTGCCAGCAGTCGGACAGACTACGAGCAGTACTTC. It yields the protein CASSRTDYEQYF.

The V and J genes are TRBV6-6 and TRBJ2-1; D remains ambiguous. The CDR3 extends over 13 amino acids. Trimming pared 6 bases from V and 6 bases from J, leaving 12 bases between. Looked up from germline, CDR1 is MNHNY and CDR2 is SVGAGI (reference sequence). CDR3 region: CASSRDPLNEQFF. The CDR3 DNA reads as TGTGCCAGCAGCCGCGATCCCCTCAATGAGCAGTTCTTC.

The genes are TRBV5-1 and TRBJ1-2; TRBD1 agrees at 10 bases. Trimming cost V 4 bases and J 4 bases; bases outside gene matches: 7. This CDR3 has 15 residues. The germline CDR1 and CDR2 sequences are SGHRS and YFSETQ. CDR3: CASSGPTGGTYGYTF. The CDR3 DNA reads as TGCGCCAGCAGCGGCCCGACAGGGGGCACCTATGGCTACACCTTC. Complete variable domain (other parts from reference TRBV5-1 and TRBJ1-2): KAGVTQTPRYLIKTRGQQVTLSCSPISGHRSVSWYQQTPGQGLQFLFEYFSETQRNKGNFPGRFSGRQFSNSRSEMNVSTLELGDSALYLCASSGPTGGTYGYTFGSGTRLTVV.

This chain connects TRBV25-1 to TRBJ2-3, with D possibly matching TRBD1 (6 bases). The length of the CDR3 is 16 residues. Trimming removed 3 bases at V and 1 base at J, with 14 bases between. CDR1 is MGHDK and CDR2 is SYGVNS in the germline V gene. CDR3 region: CASSDQDRSGTDTQYF. CDR3 nucleotide sequence: TGTGCCAGCAGTGATCAAGACAGGTCTGGCACAGATACGCAGTATTTT. The full variable domain, its missing parts supplied by reference TRBV25-1 and TRBJ2-3, is EADIYQTPRYLVIGTGKKITLECSQTMGHDKMYWYQQDPGMELHLIHYSYGVNSTEKGDLSSESTVSRIRTEHFPLTLESARPSHTSQYLCASSDQDRSGTDTQYFGPGTRLTVL.

The gene calls are TRBV3-1 (or the pseudogene TRBV3-2) and TRBJ2-5; 8 bases line up with TRBD1. The CDR3 has 15 residues. Germline V gives CDR1 LGHDT, CDR2 YNNKEL (reference sequence). J gave up 2 bases and V 2 bases, and 4 bases lay outside the gene matches. The CDR3 nucleotides read TGTGCCAGCAGCCAATCTGGGACAGGACAAGAGACCCAGTACTTC. It is translated as CASSQSGTGQETQYF.

The CDR3 reads CASSLVTSSGELFF. In DNA, the CDR3 is TGTGCCAGCAGCTTAGTGACTAGCTCCGGGGAGCTGTTTTTT. The gene calls are TRBV7-3 and TRBJ2-2; 7 nucleotides agree with TRBD2. Germline CDR1 and CDR2: SGHTA and FQGTGA. This CDR3 region has 14 residues. J lost 6 bases, V lost 2 bases, and 3 bases had no gene match.

The chain couples TRBV27 to TRBJ1-1; TRBD1 might be the D (5 bases). This CDR3 has 14 amino acids. The ends were cut back, 6 bases at V and 1 base at J, with 12 bases in the middle. Germline CDR1 and CDR2: MNHEY and SMNVEV (reference sequence). The CDR3 here is CASRWATGNTEAFF. DNA of the CDR3: TGTGCCAGCAGGTGGGCTACAGGGAACACTGAAGCTTTCTTT.

The chain has TRBV5-4 and TRBJ1-6, with D tentatively TRBD1 (6 bases). Germline V lookup: CDR1 SGHNT, CDR2 YYREEE (reference sequence). This CDR3 contains 15 residues. The ends were cut back, 1 base at V and 10 bases at J, with 15 bases in the middle. CDR3 amino acids: CASSLMTGQQSPLHF. CDR3 nucleotide sequence: TGTGCCAGCAGCTTGATGACAGGCCAACAATCACCCCTCCACTTT. The full variable domain, rest sourced from reference TRBV5-4 and TRBJ1-6, is ETGVTQSPTHLIKTRGQQVTLRCSSQSGHNTVSWYQQALGQGPQFIFQYYREEENGRGNFPPRFSGLQFPNYSSELNVNALELDDSALYLCASSLMTGQQSPLHFGNGTRLTVT.

The chain has TRBV24-1 and TRBJ2-5; TRBD2 aligns across 9 bases. The V gene end was trimmed by 0 bases and the J gene end by 0 bases; junction bases not matched to a gene: 4. There are 17 residues in the CDR3. Looked up from germline, CDR1 is KGHDR and CDR2 is SFDVKD. CDR3 residues: CATSDLVAGVYQETQYF. In nucleotides, the CDR3 is TGTGCCACCAGTGATTTGGTAGCGGGAGTCTACCAAGAGACCCAGTACTTC.

The chain couples TRBV28 to TRBJ2-3; 12 positions match TRBD2. Germline V gene lookup returns CDR1 MDHEN and CDR2 SYDVKM. The V segment lost 7 bases and the J segment 1 base; nucleotides outside the gene matches: 6. The CDR3 is 16 amino acids. The CDR3 region has the DNA TGTGCCAGCACAAATGGACTAGCGGGACGCACAGATACGCAGTATTTT. Amino acids: CASTNGLAGRTDTQYF.

This chain links TRBV4-3 with TRBJ2-7, with 7 bases aligning to TRBD2. V dropped 1 base and J dropped 0; count of bases not matched to a gene: 3. The CDR3 is 15 residues long. Per the germline V gene, CDR1 is LGHNA and CDR2 is YSLEER. CDR3 amino acids: CASSQVREASYEQYF. In DNA form, the CDR3 reads TGCGCCAGCAGCCAAGTCCGGGAGGCCTCCTACGAGCAGTACTTC.

The chain joins TRBV11-2 to TRBJ2-3, with 8 bases aligning to TRBD2. Germline CDR1 is SGHAT and CDR2 is FQNNGV. The junction had 2 bases not matched to a gene; V was cut back by 0 bases and J by 3 bases. The CDR3 spans 15 residues. CDR3 in DNA: TGTGCCAGCAGCTTAGAGCCGGGAGGGACAGATACGCAGTATTTT. This encodes CASSLEPGGTDTQYF.

The chain carries TRBV28 and TRBJ2-3, with 8 bases that match TRBD1. The V and J ends lost 2 bases and 0 bases, in that order; junction bases with no gene match: 7. From germline, CDR1 is MDHEN and CDR2 SYDVKM. The CDR3 has 17 amino acids. The CDR3 sequence: CASSLPGQGRSTDTQYF. CDR3 bases: TGTGCCAGCAGTTTACCCGGACAGGGTCGTAGCACAGATACGCAGTATTTT. Supplemented by reference TRBV28 and TRBJ2-3, the full variable domain reads DVKVTQSSRYLVKRTGEKVFLECVQDMDHENMFWYRQDPGLGLRLIYFSYDVKMKEKGDIPEGYSVSREKKERFSLILESASTNQTSMYLCASSLPGQGRSTDTQYFGPGTRLTVL.

J is TRBJ1-5 and V is TRBV10-3; 7 bases map to TRBD1. This CDR3 has 14 amino acids. Trimming at V came to 0 bases and at J to 7 bases, leaving 3 bases not matched to a gene. The germline V gene encodes CDR1 ENHRY and CDR2 SYGVKD. CDR3 sequence reads: CAISESQDRQPQHF. The CDR3 bases are TGTGCCATCAGTGAGTCCCAGGACAGGCAGCCCCAGCATTTT.

The chain recombines TRBV4-2 with TRBJ2-7, with 9 nucleotides matching TRBD2. This CDR3 has 17 amino acids. The J segment lost 5 bases and the V segment lost 2 bases, leaving 13 bases of the junction unmatched. The germline CDR1 and CDR2 sequences are LGHNA and YNFKEQ. CDR3 amino acids: CASSQPLRLAGYHEQYF. CDR3 nucleotides: TGTGCCAGCAGCCAACCACTCAGGCTAGCGGGGTACCACGAGCAGTACTTC.